Presented here are 5 T cell receptor beta chains from one specimen sequenced in a study of T cells in Graves' hyperthyroidism and ophthalmopathy. TCR beta CDR3 regions were amplified from RNA transcripts. An initial round of RT-PCR targeting the TCR CDR3 relied on the HTBI primer set. From the multiplex PCR reads, TCRdb called clonotypes with MiXCR, one entry per CDR3 protein. In the table there are around 720,000 distinct CDR3 sequences, around a third of which are singletons. Sequences were obtained from blood. The receptors originated from a woman aged 40 to 49 with Graves' hyperthyroidism.

This clonotype showed up many times. V is TRBV2 and J is TRBJ2-7; D gene uncertain. CDR3 length: 13 amino acids. Trimming shortened V by 7 bases and J by 1 base, and 11 bases separated the two germline ends. Germline V gives CDR1 SNHLY, CDR2 FYNNEI. This CDR3 reads CASKGIWSYEQYF. The CDR3 nucleotides are TGTGCCAGCAAGGGTATTTGGTCCTACGAGCAGTACTTC.

As DNA, the CDR3 is TGTGCCAGCAGCTTGGGGGGACAGGGAGAGGATGGCTACACCTTC. It codes for CASSLGGQGEDGYTF. The rearrangement uses TRBV5-4 and TRBJ1-2; TRBD1 agrees at 9 bases. The trim removed 0 bases at V and 6 bases at J, leaving 6 bases unmatched. Germline V gene sequence: CDR1 SGHNT, CDR2 YYREEE (reference sequence). The CDR3 spans 15 residues.

Details on this clonotype: One base away lies a much larger clone, so this may be a sequencing read error. This rearrangement joins TRBV2 to TRBJ2-5, with D perhaps being TRBD1 or TRBD2 (7 bases each). V was clipped by 2 bases and J by 4 bases, with 17 bases between them. Germline lookup yields CDR1 SNHLY and CDR2 FYNNEI. This CDR3 comprises 16 residues. The CDR3 spells CASSEQHRGGGETQYF. The CDR3 DNA is TGTGCCAGCAGTGAACAGCACAGGGGAGGGGGAGAGACCCAGTACTTC.

The V gene is TRBV7-9, the J gene TRBJ1-5; a possible D gene is TRBD1 (5 bases). V lost 1 base to trimming and J lost 11 bases, with 15 bases between them. In germline, CDR1 is SEHNR, CDR2 FQNEAQ (reference sequence). This CDR3 contains 14 residues. The CDR3 region is CASSLGGTRETQHF. The CDR3 DNA sequence: TGTGCCAGCAGCTTAGGGGGGACGAGAGAGACCCAGCATTTT.

Concerning this clonotype itself: One end of the junction does not line up with germline, which may come from a read error. The V call is TRBV12-3 or TRBV12-4, the J call TRBJ1-1; 10 bases align to TRBD1. The CDR3 has 16 amino acids. CDR3 nucleotides: TGTGCCAGCAGTTTAGCCGGGACAGGGGCAGGGACTGGAGCTTTCTTT. Amino acids: CASSLAGTGAGTGAFF.